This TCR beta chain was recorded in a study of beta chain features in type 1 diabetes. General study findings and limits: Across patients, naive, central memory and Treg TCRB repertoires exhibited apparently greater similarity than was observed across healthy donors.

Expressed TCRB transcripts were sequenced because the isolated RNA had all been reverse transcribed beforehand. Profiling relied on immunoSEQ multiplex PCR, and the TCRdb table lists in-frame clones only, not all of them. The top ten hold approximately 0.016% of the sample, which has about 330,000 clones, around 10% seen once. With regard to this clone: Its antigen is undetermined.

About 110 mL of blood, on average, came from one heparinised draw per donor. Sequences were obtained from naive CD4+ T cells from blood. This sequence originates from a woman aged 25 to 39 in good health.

The CDR3 protein is CASRLVGSYNEQFF. The CDR3 nucleotides read TGTGCCAGCCGACTAGTCGGGTCCTACAATGAGCAGTTCTTC. The rearrangement joins TRBV7-9 to TRBJ2-1; TRBD2 is a possible D gene (6 bases). The CDR3 covers 14 residues. V dropped 8 bases and J dropped 1 base, with 12 bases sitting between them. The germline V gene has CDR1 SEHNR and CDR2 FQNEAQ (reference sequence).